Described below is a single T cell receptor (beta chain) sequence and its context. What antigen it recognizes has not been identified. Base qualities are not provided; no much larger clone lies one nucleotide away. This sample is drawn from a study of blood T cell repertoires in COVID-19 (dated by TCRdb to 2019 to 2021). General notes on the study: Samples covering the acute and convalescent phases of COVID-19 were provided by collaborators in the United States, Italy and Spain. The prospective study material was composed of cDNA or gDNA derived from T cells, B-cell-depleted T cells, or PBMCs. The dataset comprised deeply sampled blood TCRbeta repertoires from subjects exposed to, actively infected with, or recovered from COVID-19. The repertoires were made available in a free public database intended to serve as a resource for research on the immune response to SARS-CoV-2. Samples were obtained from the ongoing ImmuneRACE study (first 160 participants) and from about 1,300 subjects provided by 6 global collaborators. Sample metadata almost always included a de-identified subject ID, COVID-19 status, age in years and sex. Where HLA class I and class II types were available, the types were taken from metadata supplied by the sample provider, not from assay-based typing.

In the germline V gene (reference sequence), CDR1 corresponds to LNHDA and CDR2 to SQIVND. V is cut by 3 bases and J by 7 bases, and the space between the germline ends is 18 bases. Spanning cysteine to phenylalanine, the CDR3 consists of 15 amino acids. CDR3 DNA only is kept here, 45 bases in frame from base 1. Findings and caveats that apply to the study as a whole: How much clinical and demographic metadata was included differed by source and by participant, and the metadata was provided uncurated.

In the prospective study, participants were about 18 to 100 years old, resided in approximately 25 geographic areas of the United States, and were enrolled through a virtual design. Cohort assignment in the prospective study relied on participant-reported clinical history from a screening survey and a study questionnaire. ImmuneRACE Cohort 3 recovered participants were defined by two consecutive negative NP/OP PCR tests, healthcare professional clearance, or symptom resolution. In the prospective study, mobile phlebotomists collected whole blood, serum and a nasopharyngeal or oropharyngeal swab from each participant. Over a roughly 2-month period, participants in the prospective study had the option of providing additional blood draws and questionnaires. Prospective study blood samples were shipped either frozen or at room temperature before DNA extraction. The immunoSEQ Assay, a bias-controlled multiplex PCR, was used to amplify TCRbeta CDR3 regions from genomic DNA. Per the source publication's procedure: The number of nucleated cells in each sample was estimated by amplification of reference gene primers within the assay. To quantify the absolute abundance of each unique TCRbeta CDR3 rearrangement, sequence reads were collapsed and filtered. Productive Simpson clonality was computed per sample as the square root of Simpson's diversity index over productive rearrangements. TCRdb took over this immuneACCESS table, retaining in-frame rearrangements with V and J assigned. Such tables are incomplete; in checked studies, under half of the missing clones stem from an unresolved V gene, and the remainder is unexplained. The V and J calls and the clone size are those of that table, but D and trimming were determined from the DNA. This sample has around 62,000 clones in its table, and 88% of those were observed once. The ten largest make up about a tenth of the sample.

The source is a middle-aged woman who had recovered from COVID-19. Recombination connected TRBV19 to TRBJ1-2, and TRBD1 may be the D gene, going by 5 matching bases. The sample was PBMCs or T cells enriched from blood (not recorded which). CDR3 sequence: CASSITVAGSGGYTF. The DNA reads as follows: TGTGCCAGTAGTATTACGGTAGCAGGGTCGGGTGGCTACACCTTC. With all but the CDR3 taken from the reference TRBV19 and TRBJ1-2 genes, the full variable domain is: DGGITQSPKYLFRKEGQNVTLSCEQNLNHDAMYWYRQDPGQGLRLIYYSQIVNDFQKGDIAEGYSVSREKKESFPLTVTSAQKNPTAFYLCASSITVAGSGGYTFGSGTRLTVV.